The sequence of this TCR beta chain was determined in a study of blood T cell repertoires in COVID-19. Study-wide background: Acute-phase and convalescent COVID-19 samples originated in the United States, Italy and Spain. T cells, B-cell-depleted T cells, or PBMCs provided the cDNA or gDNA that served as material.

This clone was recorded only once. This CDR3 is 15 amino acids long. Losses at the gene ends were 4 bases for V and 4 bases for J; bases not matched to a gene: 3. CDR1 is LGHNA, CDR2 YNFKEQ, per germline. In the original workflow: Reference gene primer amplification gave estimated nucleated cell counts. The method was immunoSEQ multiplex PCR; TCRdb's version includes in-frame clones alone and lacks a portion of them. From that table come the V and J calls and clone size; the DNA was used to work out D and trimming. The sample records some 180,000 clones, 70% to 90% being singletons. The sequenced material came from peripheral blood. The chain combines TRBV4-2 with TRBJ2-2; TRBD1 aligns across 10 bases. This receptor was identified in a man aged 55 to 69 with active or convalescent COVID-19. The CDR3 spells CASSLGTGATGELFF. CDR3 sequence (DNA): TGTGCCAGCAGCCTTGGGACAGGGGCCACCGGGGAGCTGTTTTTT.